Listed here are 32 T cell receptor beta chains from one sample, sequenced in a study of metastatic and nonmetastatic thyroid tumors. No patient had received any treatment before thyroid surgery. Using MiXCR, TCRdb reanalyzed the PCR reads. The sample has roughly 58,000 clones, approximately 4% seen once. The source material was blood. The receptors stem from a female donor with papillary thyroid cancer or a benign thyroid nodule (not recorded which). Some clones in this sample may be carry-over from other donors' samples.

This clone came up many times. The chain carries TRBV14 and TRBJ2-7; D not resolved. This CDR3 has 12 residues. The V end was cut by 0 bases, the J end by 6 bases, with 6 bases between. The V gene's germline CDR1 is SGHDN and CDR2 FVKESK. The CDR3, as DNA: TGTGCCAGCAGCCAAGAATCAGGCGAGCAGTACTTC. This sequence encodes CASSQESGEQYF.

This clone was detected many times. The genes are TRBV28 and TRBJ2-3; 9 bases line up with TRBD1. The V gene's germline CDR1 is MDHEN and CDR2 SYDVKM. The CDR3 spans 15 residues. The ends lost 6 bases at V and 6 bases at J; junction bases unmatched: 10. The CDR3 nucleotides are TGTGCCAGCAGCTCCGACAGGGGGTTTTCGGATACGCAGTATTTT. The encoded protein is CASSSDRGFSDTQYF.

This clone was seen more than once but under ten times. Compared with germline, one end of the junction differs, possibly owing to a read error. J is TRBJ2-1 and V is TRBV24-1; D ambiguous. Germline assignment: CDR1 KGHDR and CDR2 SFDVKD. The length of the CDR3 is 14 residues. The CDR3 bases are TGTGCCACCAGTGAAAGGAGAACCATCAATGAGCGGTTCTTC. Its translation: CATSERRTINERFF.

The chain uses TRBV19 and TRBJ2-1; the D is unclear. V lost 7 bases and J 0 bases, leaving 13 bases between the germline ends. The CDR3 consists of 15 residues. In germline, CDR1 is LNHDA, CDR2 SQIVND (reference sequence). The CDR3 here is CASILTKSSYNEQFF. CDR3 coding DNA: TGTGCCAGTATCCTTACGAAGAGCTCCTACAATGAGCAGTTCTTC.

The chain employs TRBV6-5 and TRBJ2-2; 10 bases fit TRBD2. V shed 1 base, J shed 5 bases, and the junction held 7 bases outside the gene matches. Looked up from germline, CDR1 is MNHEY and CDR2 is SVGAGI. This CDR3 spans 17 amino acids. The CDR3 loop is CASSYWASGSGTGELFF. CDR3 coding DNA: TGTGCCAGCAGTTACTGGGCTAGCGGGAGCGGAACCGGGGAGCTGTTTTTT.

This clone showed up just a few times. The CDR3 reads CASSQARGAGELFF. The CDR3 bases are TGTGCCAGCAGCCAAGCACGAGGGGCCGGGGAGCTGTTTTTT. The chain carries TRBV3-1 and TRBJ2-2, with D perhaps matching TRBD1 or TRBD2 (5 bases each). Trimming shortened V by 1 base and J by 6 bases, and 9 bases separated the two germline ends. Germline CDR1 reads LGHDT; CDR2 reads YNNKEL (reference sequence). The CDR3 loop spans 14 amino acids.

V and J are TRBV12-3 or TRBV12-4 and TRBJ2-3; TRBD2 might be the D (6 bases). The CDR3 runs to 16 residues. Trimming removed 2 bases at V and 7 bases at J, with 19 bases between. The CDR3 sequence: CASSLSLAGSQNTQYF. The CDR3 bases are TGTGCCAGCAGTTTATCACTAGCTGGATCTCAAAATACGCAGTATTTT.

The rearrangement joins TRBV5-1 to TRBJ1-1; no reliable D call. The CDR3 spans 16 residues. Deletions cut 4 bases from V and 0 bases from J, with 16 bases between. The V gene's germline CDR1 is SGHRS and CDR2 YFSETQ. CDR3 DNA sequence: TGCGCCAGCAGCAGTACCGGGTCCCGCATGAACACTGAAGCTTTCTTT. Translating gives CASSSTGSRMNTEAFF.

In this sample, this clone turned up many times. The V call is TRBV16, the J call TRBJ2-7; tentatively, D is TRBD1 (6 bases). CDR1 and CDR2 from the germline V gene are KGHSY and FQNENV. The CDR3 sequence is 15 residues long. V was trimmed by 0 bases and J by 2 bases, leaving 11 bases between them. CDR3 sequence: CASSQSRGFPYEQYF. The CDR3 DNA sequence: TGTGCCAGCAGCCAATCCAGGGGATTCCCCTACGAGCAGTACTTC.

This clone was observed a handful of times. The V and J genes are TRBV6-5 and TRBJ2-7; 8 bases line up with TRBD1. J lost 7 bases, V lost 0 bases, and 5 bases had no gene match. Germline V gene lookup returns CDR1 MNHEY and CDR2 SVGAGI. There are 14 residues in the CDR3. The CDR3 DNA sequence: TGTGCCAGCAGTTACTCCGGACAGGGACAGGAGCAGTACTTC. Protein: CASSYSGQGQEQYF.

This clone was observed a few times. A much larger clone lies one base from this, so it may be a read error. In DNA form, the CDR3 reads TGTGCCAGCAGGAGTGAGACCGTGGAGCTGTTTTTT. This gives the protein CASRSETVELFF. The chain employs TRBV11-2 and TRBJ2-2; D remains unclear. The CDR3 runs to 12 residues. Germline lookup yields CDR1 SGHAT and CDR2 FQNNGV.

In this sample, this clone turned up many times. The chain uses TRBV19 and TRBJ2-7, with D possibly being TRBD1 (5 bases). With 4 bases removed from V and 4 bases from J, the gap between germline ends came to 11 bases. Germline V gene lookup returns CDR1 LNHDA and CDR2 SQIVND (reference sequence). The CDR3 is 13 amino acids. The CDR3 sequence is CASSKKDRYEQYF. CDR3 in DNA: TGTGCCAGTAGTAAAAAAGACAGATACGAGCAGTACTTC. The full variable domain, in which reference TRBV19 and TRBJ2-7 provide the parts outside the CDR3, is DGGITQSPKYLFRKEGQNVTLSCEQNLNHDAMYWYRQDPGQGLRLIYYSQIVNDFQKGDIAEGYSVSREKKESFPLTVTSAQKNPTAFYLCASSKKDRYEQYFGPGTRLTVT.

Many counts were recorded for this clone. V gene TRBV19 combines with J gene TRBJ2-1; maybe TRBD2 (6 bases). V lost 3 bases and J 12 bases, leaving 24 bases between the germline ends. Per germline, CDR1 LNHDA and CDR2 SQIVND (reference sequence). CDR3 size: 16 residues. The CDR3 protein is CASSIGTGLPSEGQFF. As DNA, the CDR3 is TGTGCCAGTAGTATCGGAACGGGACTCCCCAGCGAAGGGCAGTTCTTC.

The table lists this clone with many counts. The chain couples TRBV15 to TRBJ2-5; 8 nucleotides match TRBD2. There are 16 residues in the CDR3. Per the germline V gene, CDR1 is LNHNV and CDR2 is YYDKDF (reference sequence). The V gene end was trimmed by 2 bases and the J gene end by 3 bases; junction bases not matched to a gene: 8. The CDR3 DNA sequence: TGTGCCACCAGCAGAAGCGGGAGAGGAGTGGAAGAGACCCAGTACTTC. It specifies CATSRSGRGVEETQYF.

This clone was seen many times. The J gene is TRBJ2-7, the V gene TRBV5-1; D call uncertain. The germline V gene has CDR1 SGHRS and CDR2 YFSETQ. Trimming pared 0 bases from V and 2 bases from J, leaving 9 bases between. This CDR3 comprises 14 residues. The CDR3: CASSLGVITYEQYF. The CDR3 DNA sequence: TGCGCCAGCAGCTTGGGCGTCATCACCTACGAGCAGTACTTC.

The table lists this clone with many counts. The chain couples TRBV6-1 to TRBJ2-7; D might be TRBD1 (6 bases). This CDR3 comprises 14 residues. The V gene's germline CDR1 is MNHNS and CDR2 SASEGT. The V and J ends lost 6 bases and 3 bases respectively, with 15 bases between them. Here the CDR3 reads CASRGRGQSYEQYF. CDR3 coding DNA: TGTGCCAGCAGAGGGAGAGGACAGAGCTACGAGCAGTACTTC.

This clone was counted at least ten times. The V call is TRBV13, the J call TRBJ2-2; TRBD1 matches at 7 bases. CDR3 length equals 16 residues. The germline CDR1 and CDR2 sequences are PRHDT and FYEKMQ (reference sequence). After removal of 5 bases from V and 6 bases from J, the junction contained 12 bases not matched to a gene. This chain's CDR3 is CASSDTRTGWAGELFF. The DNA for the CDR3 is TGTGCCAGCAGCGACACGAGGACAGGATGGGCCGGGGAGCTGTTTTTT.

V and J are TRBV6-2 or TRBV6-3 and TRBJ2-7; TRBD2 agrees at 11 bases. Germline trimming cut 7 bases from V and 0 bases from J; bases unmatched to any gene: 14. Germline CDR1 reads MNHEY; CDR2 reads SVGEGT. The CDR3 has 18 residues. The DNA for the CDR3 is TGTGCCAGCAATTCACAACTAGCGGGAGAATCAAGCTCCTACGAGCAGTACTTC. Translating gives CASNSQLAGESSSYEQYF.

This clone was detected many times. The rearrangement joins TRBV19 to TRBJ2-3, with 7 bases identical to TRBD2. After removal of 7 bases from V and 0 bases from J, the junction contained 7 bases not matched to a gene. In germline, CDR1 is LNHDA, CDR2 SQIVND (reference sequence). The CDR3 extends over 15 amino acids. As DNA, the CDR3 is TGTGCCAGTAAAGTTAGCGGGTCCAGCACAGATACGCAGTATTTT. It translates to CASKVSGSSTDTQYF.

This clone has at least ten counts. This CDR3 reads CASSGALRTGQGWNEQFF. The CDR3 DNA follows: TGTGCCAGCTCTGGAGCTTTAAGGACCGGACAGGGGTGGAATGAGCAGTTCTTC. The J gene is TRBJ2-1, the V gene TRBV7-9, with 9 bases that match TRBD1. V lost 8 bases to trimming and J lost 7 bases; unmatched junction nucleotides: 21. The CDR3 consists of 18 residues. Looked up from germline, CDR1 is SEHNR and CDR2 is FQNEAQ (reference sequence).

The chain couples TRBV5-4 to TRBJ2-1; D is uncertain. CDR3 length equals 12 residues. Deletions cut 1 base from V and 10 bases from J, with 9 bases between. Germline CDR1 is SGHNT and CDR2 is YYREEE (reference sequence). Here the CDR3 DNA reads TGTGCCAGCAGCTTGCTTCTAGAGGAGCAGTTCTTC. Its protein is CASSLLLEEQFF.

In the case of this clone: A read error is likely, as this CDR3 ends without the conserved phenylalanine or tryptophan. V gene TRBV7-2 combines with J gene TRBJ2-7; 10 bases are a match to TRBD1. CDR1 is SGHTA, CDR2 FQGNSA, per germline. The CDR3 length is 14 residues. V was clipped by 1 base and J by 6 bases; unmatched bases: 3. DNA of the CDR3: TGTGCCAGCAGCTTAGGGACAGGGGGGTGCGAGCAGTACTTA. Translation gives CASSLGTGGCEQYL.

Ten or more counts support this clone. The chain carries TRBV5-1 and TRBJ1-1; D gene unclear. CDR1 SGHRS and CDR2 YFSETQ come from the germline V gene. The CDR3 covers 13 residues. The V end was cut by 6 bases, the J end by 1 base, with 10 bases between. The CDR3 region is CASTWGSNTEAFF. The CDR3 DNA sequence: TGCGCCAGCACTTGGGGATCGAACACTGAAGCTTTCTTT.

This clone was recorded at least ten times. CDR3 bases: TGTGCCAGCAGCTTAGTTTTAACTAGCGGGAGGGATGAGCAGTTCTTC. Translating it yields CASSLVLTSGRDEQFF. The chain joins TRBV7-9 to TRBJ2-1; 13 nucleotides match TRBD2. The CDR3 has 16 residues. V lost 1 base to trimming and J lost 8 bases; unmatched junction nucleotides: 5. Per the germline V gene, CDR1 is SEHNR and CDR2 is FQNEAQ (reference sequence).

The rearrangement joins TRBV20-1 to TRBJ2-1, with a possible D match to TRBD1 (6 bases). V lost 8 bases, J lost 5 bases, and 19 bases lay in between. CDR3 size: 14 residues. Germline values: CDR1 DFQATT, CDR2 SNEGSKA (reference sequence). CDR3 nucleotide sequence: TGCAGTCCTCTCGCCGGGACAAGGAACAATGAGCAGTTCTTC. This sequence encodes CSPLAGTRNNEQFF.

This clone was picked up many times. The sample has other DNA sequences that encode this CDR3 too. The rearrangement joins TRBV20-1 to TRBJ2-3; D not certain. Germline V CDR1 and CDR2: DFQATT, SNEGSKA (reference sequence). V lost 3 bases, J lost 0 bases, and 19 bases lay in between. There are 17 residues in the CDR3. In DNA, the CDR3 is TGCAGTGCTAGGGGTCGCCTACTTATCATTAGCACAGATACGCAGTATTTT. Translating gives CSARGRLLIISTDTQYF.

V and J are TRBV6-1 and TRBJ1-4; D uncertain. Germline V gives CDR1 MNHNS, CDR2 SASEGT. This CDR3 is built from 16 residues. The germline V and J ends were trimmed by 0 bases and 4 bases, with 12 bases remaining between them. CDR3 in DNA: TGTGCCAGCAGTGAAGCGTTCGAGGGCTATAATGAAAAACTGTTTTTT. The encoded protein is CASSEAFEGYNEKLFF.

There are a few counts of this clone. It may be a read error: a sequence one base away is much more abundant. V usage is TRBV4-2 and J usage is TRBJ1-1; no clear D gene. The CDR3 has 12 amino acids. Germline CDR1 reads LGHNA; CDR2 reads YNFKEQ. As DNA, the CDR3 is TGTGCCAACAGCCAAGAGCGAGGTGAAGCTTTCTTT. Translating gives CANSQERGEAFF.

This clone came up many times. Other DNA sequences within the sample encode an identical CDR3. V gene TRBV6-1 combines with J gene TRBJ1-1; D is ambiguous. Germline assignment: CDR1 MNHNS and CDR2 SASEGT. V lost 6 bases, J lost 4 bases, and 9 bases lay in between. CDR3 length equals 12 residues. Here the CDR3 DNA reads TGTGCCAGCAGCCAGGTAATCACTGAAGCTTTCTTT. Its protein is CASSQVITEAFF.

The chain is built from TRBV7-2 and TRBJ2-1, with 7 bases lining up with TRBD2. CDR3 length: 15 residues. The germline CDR1 and CDR2 sequences are SGHTA and FQGNSA. Trimming at V came to 5 bases and at J to 8 bases, leaving 12 bases not matched to a gene. The CDR3 DNA reads as TGTGCCAGCAGCCCGGGAGGCGGTATTTTCCATGAGCAGTTCTTC. Translation: CASSPGGGIFHEQFF.

Ten or more counts support this clone. The rearrangement links TRBV10-3 to TRBJ2-3, with D perhaps matching TRBD1 or TRBD2 (5 bases each). The ends were cut back, 0 bases at V and 3 bases at J, with 13 bases in the middle. Germline V gene data show CDR1 as ENHRY and CDR2 as SYGVKD. The CDR3 covers 16 residues. CDR3 loop: CAISESRPGPTDTQYF. The CDR3 region has the DNA TGTGCCATCAGTGAGTCTCGTCCGGGGCCGACAGATACGCAGTATTTT.

There are many counts of this clone. A read error may explain this, as a much larger clone is one base away. The chain uses TRBV7-3 and TRBJ2-1; D is perhaps TRBD1 (7 bases). This CDR3 has 15 amino acids. Germline assignment: CDR1 SGHTA and CDR2 FQGTGA. The CDR3 loop is CASSPFLGGQNGQFF. In nucleotides, the CDR3 is TGTGCCAGCAGCCCTTTTTTGGGGGGACAGAATGGGCAGTTCTTC.